This TCR beta chain was sequenced during a study of T-cell reconstitution after alpha-beta-depleted transplantation in children. The library targeted TCRbeta and was prepared with unique molecular identifiers. MiXCR was run by TCRdb on the PCR reads, yielding one entry per CDR3 protein. The table lists 550,000 to 800,000 distinct CDR3 sequences, around 12% of them singletons. Germline CDR1 SQVTM, CDR2 ANQGSEA. This CDR3 is 15 amino acids long. V lost 0 bases and J 2 bases, leaving 11 bases between the germline ends. This clonotype was seen repeatedly, ten times or more. Antigen: not known. Study-level findings and limits: Diversity and T-cell counts at one year after transplant derived mostly from new T cells. Several hundred rapidly expanded clones from non-depleted graft cells reportedly supplied alpha-beta T cells about two months post-transplant.

This sequence joins TRBV29-1 and TRBJ1-5; D gene unclear. The sample was PBMCs, taken before TCRalphabeta/CD19-depleted stem cell transplant. The receptor was derived from a girl aged 2-10 years with congenital amegakaryocytic thrombocytopenia, due to receive a stem cell transplant. DNA for the CDR3: TGCAGCGTTGAAGATTTGGAACTCGGCAATCAGCCCCAGCATTTT. This translates into CSVEDLELGNQPQHF.